Included here is one TCR beta chain sequence, with context. Its matching antigen is unknown. This record comes from a study of T-cell reconstitution after alpha-beta-depleted transplantation in children. Unique molecular identifiers were built into the TCRbeta library. MiXCR was run by TCRdb on the PCR reads, yielding one entry per CDR3 protein. The profile shows fewer than 700,000 distinct CDR3 sequences, 10% to 15% of them singletons. Study conclusions and caveats: T-cell numbers and diversity one year post-transplant derived largely from freshly generated T cells. Recipient T cells and thymic progenitors that survived gave rise to the high TCRbeta diversity observed at day 60 in some patients. Alpha-beta T cells about two months after transplant reportedly derived from several hundred expanded graft clones.

The germline V gene encodes CDR1 MNHNS and CDR2 SASEGT. This CDR3 spans 19 amino acids. Deletions cut 1 base from V and 1 base from J, with 19 bases between. V and J are TRBV6-1 and TRBJ2-2; D not certain. This clonotype was obtained from a male patient aged 5 to 17 who had a stem cell transplant for acute myeloid leukemia, so the T cells may come from the graft donor. The sample was PBMCs, mostly from graft donor cells, taken 360 days after TCRalphabeta/CD19-depleted stem cell transplant. Here the CDR3 DNA reads TGTGCCAGCAGTGAAGGTCGAGGCCGGTTAGGGATGAACACCGGGGAGCTGTTTTTT. Translating it yields CASSEGRGRLGMNTGELFF.